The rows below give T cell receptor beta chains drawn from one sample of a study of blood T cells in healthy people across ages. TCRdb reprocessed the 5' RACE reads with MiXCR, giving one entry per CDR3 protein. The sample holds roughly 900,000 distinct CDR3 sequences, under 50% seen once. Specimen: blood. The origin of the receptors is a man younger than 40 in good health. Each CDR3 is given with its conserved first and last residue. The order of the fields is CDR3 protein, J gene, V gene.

CASSEISLAGNEQFF TRBJ2-1 TRBV2
CSARPGQYQETQYF TRBJ2-5 TRBV20-1
CSGLGWAKNIQYF TRBJ2-4 TRBV20-1
CASNRAGAGNIQYF TRBJ2-4 TRBV2
CASSLAYNEQFF TRBJ2-1 TRBV12-3/TRBV12-4
CAEPSGTEAFF TRBJ1-1 TRBV2
CATSAFGQGTNEQFF TRBJ2-1 TRBV24-1
CSARDSRSGARQETQYF TRBJ2-5 TRBV20-1
CSAGQTGGYGYTF TRBJ1-2 TRBV20-1
CASSSIRYEQYF - TRBV6-5
CASGYRGKNIQYF TRBJ2-4 TRBV11-2
CASSGPGGVADTQYF TRBJ2-3 TRBV2
CSASLSSGGYTDTQYF TRBJ2-3 TRBV20-1
CASSLSIRSAQYF TRBJ2-5 TRBV27
CASSLVSADTQYF TRBJ2-3 TRBV7-2
CSGGTGSNTEAFF TRBJ1-1 TRBV29-1
CATSSADYNEQFF TRBJ2-1 TRBV15
CASSLASTGGDEQFF TRBJ2-1 TRBV11-1
CAISGGQGGETQYF TRBJ2-5 TRBV10-3
CSAAERRGKEDTQYF TRBJ2-3 TRBV20-1
CASSPTGRSTYNEQYF TRBJ2-7 TRBV4-2
CASSQDEGPSTEAFF TRBJ1-1 TRBV4-1
CASSLPATGANVLTF TRBJ2-6 TRBV28
CSAIDPGGYTF TRBJ1-2 TRBV20-1
CASSIWDRLKGNYGYTF TRBJ1-2 TRBV7-6
CSVGGGTGFGEQYF - TRBV29-1
CASAWNNEQFF TRBJ2-1 TRBV6-1
CASSQDQRVKFF TRBJ2-1 TRBV3-1
CASSYGQTNTEAFF TRBJ1-1 TRBV7-2